The source of this T cell receptor (beta chain) is a study of shared clonotypes between healthy human individuals. Broader study findings: It was the non-shared clonotypes that had lower generation probabilities than clonotypes shared by all four donors.

Every contributor of samples was a Caucasian grown-up residing in Nashville, Tennessee. Comment on this clone: Its matching antigen is unknown.

The assay ran at deep level. Generated by immunoSEQ multiplex PCR, the TCRdb table keeps only in-frame clones and is missing some. The sample carries some 1,100,000 clones, approximately 80% recorded once. The sample taken for sequencing was memory CD4+ T cells from PBMCs. Subset described: CD45RA-negative fraction. The receptor was isolated from a man in his late teens or twenties in good health. Some clones in this sample may be carry-over from other donors' samples.

The CDR3, as DNA: TGTGCCAGCAGCGTAGGTGGACTAGCGGGAGGGCCTTGGGAGACCCAGTACTTC. Amino acids: CASSVGGLAGGPWETQYF. The chain uses TRBV9 and TRBJ2-5, with 15 bases lining up with TRBD2. Germline CDR1 and CDR2: SGDLS and YYNGEE. The CDR3 has 18 amino acids. With 0 bases clipped from V and 5 bases from J, the junction kept 8 bases outside the gene matches.